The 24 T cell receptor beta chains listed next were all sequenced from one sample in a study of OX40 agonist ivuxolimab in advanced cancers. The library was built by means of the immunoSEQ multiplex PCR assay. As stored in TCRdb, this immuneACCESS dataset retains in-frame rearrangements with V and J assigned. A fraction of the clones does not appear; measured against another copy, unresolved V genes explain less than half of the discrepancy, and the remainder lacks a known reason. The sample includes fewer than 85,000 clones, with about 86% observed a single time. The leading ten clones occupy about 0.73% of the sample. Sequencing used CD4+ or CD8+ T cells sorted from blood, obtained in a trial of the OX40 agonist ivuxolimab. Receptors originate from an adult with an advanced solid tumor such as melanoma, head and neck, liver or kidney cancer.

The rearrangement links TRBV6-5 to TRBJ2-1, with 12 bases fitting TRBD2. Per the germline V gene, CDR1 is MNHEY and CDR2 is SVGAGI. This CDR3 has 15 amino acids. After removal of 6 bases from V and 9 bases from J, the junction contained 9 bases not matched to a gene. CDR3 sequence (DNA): TGTGCCAGCAGCAAACTGACTAGCGGGAGTGGTGAGCAGTTCTTC. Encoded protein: CASSKLTSGSGEQFF.

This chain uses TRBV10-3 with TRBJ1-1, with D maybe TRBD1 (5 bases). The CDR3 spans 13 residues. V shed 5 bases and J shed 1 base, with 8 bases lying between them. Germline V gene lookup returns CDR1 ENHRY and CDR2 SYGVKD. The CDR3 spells CAISRQRNTEAFF. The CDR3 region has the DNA TGTGCCATCAGTAGACAGAGGAACACTGAAGCTTTCTTT.

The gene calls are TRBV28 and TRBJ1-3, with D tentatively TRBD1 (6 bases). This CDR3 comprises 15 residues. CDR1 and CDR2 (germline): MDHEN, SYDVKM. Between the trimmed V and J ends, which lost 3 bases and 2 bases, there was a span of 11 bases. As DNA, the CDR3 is TGTGCCAGCAGTTTTCCACAGGGAACTGGAAACACCATATATTTT. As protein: CASSFPQGTGNTIYF.

The CDR3 nucleotides read TGTGCCAGCAGCTTATTCAGGTTCAGCAATCAGCCCCAGCATTTT. Translated: CASSLFRFSNQPQHF. V usage is TRBV7-8 and J usage is TRBJ1-5; D not certain. Trimming shortened V by 2 bases and J by 1 base, and 9 bases separated the two germline ends. Germline V lookup: CDR1 SGHVS, CDR2 FQNEAQ. CDR3 length equals 15 residues.

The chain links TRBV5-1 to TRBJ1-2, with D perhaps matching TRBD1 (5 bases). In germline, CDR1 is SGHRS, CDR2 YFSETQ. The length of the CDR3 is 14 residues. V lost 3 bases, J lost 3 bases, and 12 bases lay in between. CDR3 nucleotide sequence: TGCGCCAGCAGCTCAGCCGGGGGGGACTATGGCTACACCTTC. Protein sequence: CASSSAGGDYGYTF.

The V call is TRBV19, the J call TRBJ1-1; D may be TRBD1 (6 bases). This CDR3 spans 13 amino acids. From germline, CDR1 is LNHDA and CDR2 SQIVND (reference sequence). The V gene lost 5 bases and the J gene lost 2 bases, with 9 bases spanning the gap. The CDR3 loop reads CASSRTANTEAFF. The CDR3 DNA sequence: TGTGCCAGTAGTCGGACAGCTAACACTGAAGCTTTCTTT.

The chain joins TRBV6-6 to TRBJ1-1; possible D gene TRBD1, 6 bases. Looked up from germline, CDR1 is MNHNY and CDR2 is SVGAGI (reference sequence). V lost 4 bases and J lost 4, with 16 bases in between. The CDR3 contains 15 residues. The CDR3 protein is CASSFGGAQSTEAFF. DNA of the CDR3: TGTGCCAGCAGTTTCGGGGGGGCGCAGTCCACTGAAGCTTTCTTT.

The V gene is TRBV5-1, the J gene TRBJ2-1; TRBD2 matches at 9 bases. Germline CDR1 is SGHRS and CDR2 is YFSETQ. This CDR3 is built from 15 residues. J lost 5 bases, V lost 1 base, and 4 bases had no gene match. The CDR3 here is CASSLFLAGDNEQFF. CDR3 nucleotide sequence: TGCGCCAGCAGCTTGTTCTTAGCGGGGGACAATGAGCAGTTCTTC.

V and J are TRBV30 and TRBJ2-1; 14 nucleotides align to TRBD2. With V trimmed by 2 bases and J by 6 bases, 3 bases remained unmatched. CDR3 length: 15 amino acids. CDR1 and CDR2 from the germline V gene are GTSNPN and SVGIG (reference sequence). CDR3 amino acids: CAWSRGLAGANEQFF. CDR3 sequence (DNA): TGTGCCTGGAGTCGGGGACTAGCGGGAGCCAATGAGCAGTTCTTC.

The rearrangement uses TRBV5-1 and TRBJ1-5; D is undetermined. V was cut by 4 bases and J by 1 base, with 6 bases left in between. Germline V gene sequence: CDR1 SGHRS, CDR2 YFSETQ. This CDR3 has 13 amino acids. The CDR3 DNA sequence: TGCGCCAGCAGCGAGGAGAGCAATCAGCCCCAGCATTTT. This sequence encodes CASSEESNQPQHF.

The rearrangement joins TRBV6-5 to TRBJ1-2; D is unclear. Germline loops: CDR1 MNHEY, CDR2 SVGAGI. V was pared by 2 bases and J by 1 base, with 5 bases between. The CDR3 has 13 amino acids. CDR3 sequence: CASSYRVNYGYTF. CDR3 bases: TGTGCCAGCAGTTACAGAGTTAACTATGGCTACACCTTC.

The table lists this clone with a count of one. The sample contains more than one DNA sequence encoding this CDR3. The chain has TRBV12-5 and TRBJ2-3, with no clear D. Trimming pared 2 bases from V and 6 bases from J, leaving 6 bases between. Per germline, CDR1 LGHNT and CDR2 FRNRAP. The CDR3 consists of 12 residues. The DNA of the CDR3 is TGTGCTAGTGGTTTGAACACCGATACGCAGTATTTT. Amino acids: CASGLNTDTQYF.

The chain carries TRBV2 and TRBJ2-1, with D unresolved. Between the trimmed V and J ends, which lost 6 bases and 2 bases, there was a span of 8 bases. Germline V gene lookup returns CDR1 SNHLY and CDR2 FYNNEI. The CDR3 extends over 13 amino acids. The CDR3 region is CASRLLTYNEQFF. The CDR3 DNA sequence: TGTGCCAGCAGACTCCTTACCTACAATGAGCAGTTCTTC.

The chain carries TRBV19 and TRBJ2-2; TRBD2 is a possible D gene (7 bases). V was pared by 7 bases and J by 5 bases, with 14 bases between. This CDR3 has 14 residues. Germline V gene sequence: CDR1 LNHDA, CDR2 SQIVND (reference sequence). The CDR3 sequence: CASTKQGGTGELFF. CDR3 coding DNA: TGTGCCAGTACAAAACAGGGAGGGACCGGGGAGCTGTTTTTT.

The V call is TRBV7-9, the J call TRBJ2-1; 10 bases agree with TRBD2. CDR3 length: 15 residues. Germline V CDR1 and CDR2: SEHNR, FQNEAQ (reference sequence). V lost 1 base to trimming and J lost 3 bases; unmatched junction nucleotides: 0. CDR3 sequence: CASSLERGGYNEQFF. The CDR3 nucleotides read TGTGCCAGCAGCTTAGAGCGGGGGGGCTACAATGAGCAGTTCTTC.

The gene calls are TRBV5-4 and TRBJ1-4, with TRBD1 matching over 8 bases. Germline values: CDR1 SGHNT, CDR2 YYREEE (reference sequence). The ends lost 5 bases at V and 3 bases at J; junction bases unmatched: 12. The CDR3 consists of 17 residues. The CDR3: CASSQKMQQGANEKLFF. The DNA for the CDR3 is TGTGCCAGCAGTCAGAAAATGCAACAGGGGGCTAATGAAAAACTGTTTTTT.

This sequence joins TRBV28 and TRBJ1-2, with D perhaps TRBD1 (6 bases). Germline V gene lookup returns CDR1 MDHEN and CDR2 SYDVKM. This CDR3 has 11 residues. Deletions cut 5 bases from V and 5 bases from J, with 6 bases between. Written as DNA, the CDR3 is TGTGCCAGCAGTACAGGGTATGGCTACACCTTC. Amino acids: CASSTGYGYTF.

The CDR3 bases are TGTGCCGGTTTAGCGGGATCCTACAATGAGCAGTTCTTC. It translates to CAGLAGSYNEQFF. The V call is TRBV30, the J call TRBJ2-1; 8 positions match TRBD2. The J segment lost 1 base and the V segment lost 8 bases, leaving 4 bases of the junction unmatched. Per the germline V gene, CDR1 is GTSNPN and CDR2 is SVGIG (reference sequence). There are 13 residues in the CDR3.

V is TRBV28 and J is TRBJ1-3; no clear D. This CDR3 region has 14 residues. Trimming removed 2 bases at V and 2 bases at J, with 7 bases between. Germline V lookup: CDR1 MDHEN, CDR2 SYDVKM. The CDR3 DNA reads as TGTGCCAGCAGTTTAGAAAGGGCTGGAAACACCATATATTTT. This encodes CASSLERAGNTIYF.

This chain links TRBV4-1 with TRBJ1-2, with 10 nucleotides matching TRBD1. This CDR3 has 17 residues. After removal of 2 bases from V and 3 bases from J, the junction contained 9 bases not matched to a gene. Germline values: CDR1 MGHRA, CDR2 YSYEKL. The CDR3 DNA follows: TGCGCCAGCAGCCAACTTCCGGGACAGGGGCTCCACTATGGCTACACCTTC. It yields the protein CASSQLPGQGLHYGYTF.

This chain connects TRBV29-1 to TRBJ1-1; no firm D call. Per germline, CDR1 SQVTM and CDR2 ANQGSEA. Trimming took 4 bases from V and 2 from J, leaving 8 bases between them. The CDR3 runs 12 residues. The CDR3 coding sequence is TGCAGCGTTGCACAGACCAACACTGAAGCTTTCTTT. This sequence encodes CSVAQTNTEAFF.

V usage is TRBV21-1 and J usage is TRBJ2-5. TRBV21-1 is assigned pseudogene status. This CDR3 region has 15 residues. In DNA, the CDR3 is TGTGCCAGCAGCAAAACCGACGTCCTACAAGAGACCCAGTACTTC. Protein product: CASSKTDVLQETQYF.

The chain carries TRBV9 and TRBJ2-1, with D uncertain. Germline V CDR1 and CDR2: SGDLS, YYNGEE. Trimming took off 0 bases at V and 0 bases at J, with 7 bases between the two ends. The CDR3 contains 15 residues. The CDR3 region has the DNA TGTGCCAGCAGCGTAGATGCCCTCTCCTACAATGAGCAGTTCTTC. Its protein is CASSVDALSYNEQFF.

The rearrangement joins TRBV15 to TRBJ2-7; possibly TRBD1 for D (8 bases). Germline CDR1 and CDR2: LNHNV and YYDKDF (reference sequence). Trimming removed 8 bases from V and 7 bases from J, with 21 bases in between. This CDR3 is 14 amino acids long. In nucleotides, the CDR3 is TGTGCCACCCGGGGGGACAGGAGGAGAACTGAGCAGTACTTC. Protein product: CATRGDRRRTEQYF. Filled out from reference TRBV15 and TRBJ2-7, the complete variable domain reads DAMVIQNPRYQVTQFGKPVTLSCSQTLNHNVMYWYQQKSSQAPKLLFHYYDKDFNNEADTPDNFQSRRPNTSFCFLDIRSPGLGDTAMYLCATRGDRRRTEQYFGPGTRLTVT.